What follows are 24 T cell receptor beta chains derived from one specimen sequenced in a study of tumor-infiltrating lymphocytes in primary liver carcinoma. TCR beta cDNA was prepared out of roughly 450 ng total RNA by means of a constant-region primer. Libraries for TCR beta were built through three nested multiplex PCR rounds, which together made up a slightly modified ARM-PCR procedure. Running ten to eleven cycles apiece, the first two PCR rounds relied on TRBV1-TRBV30 forward primers together with a C-beta reverse primer. Via MiXCR, TCRdb re-called the multiplex PCR reads, giving one row per CDR3 protein. This table holds 310,000 or so distinct CDR3 sequences, more than 55% found once. The source of the blood RNA was unsorted whole blood, and germline DNA was extracted as well. The sequencing input was peripheral blood. The receptors derive from a woman under 40 with primary liver carcinoma and hepatitis B virus infection.

The chain has TRBV7-9 and TRBJ1-1; 9 nucleotides agree with TRBD1. There are 15 residues in the CDR3. The germline V gene encodes CDR1 SEHNR and CDR2 FQNEAQ (reference sequence). V lost 2 bases and J lost 5; bases outside the gene matches: 6. CDR3 protein: CASSLLGQGGTEAFF. Here the CDR3 DNA reads TGTGCCAGCAGCTTACTGGGACAGGGAGGGACTGAAGCTTTCTTT.

Points on this clonotype: Since the CDR3 does not end with the conserved phenylalanine or tryptophan, this likely comes from a read error. This rearrangement joins TRBV6-2 or TRBV6-3 to TRBJ2-1; 10 bases are a match to TRBD2. CDR1 MNHEY and CDR2 SVGEGT come from the germline V gene. The CDR3 length is 17 residues. Losses at the gene ends were 6 bases for V and 7 bases for J; bases not matched to a gene: 15. In DNA form, the CDR3 reads TGTGCCAGCAGGAACTCGGCTAGCGGGAGTATGTTTAATGAGCAGTTCTCC. Translation gives CASRNSASGSMFNEQFS.

This chain links TRBV6-2 or TRBV6-3 with TRBJ1-5; D unresolved. V dropped 0 bases and J dropped 6 bases, with 9 bases sitting between them. The CDR3 runs to 14 residues. Germline V gives CDR1 MNHEY, CDR2 SVGEGT. The CDR3 loop reads CASSYSRRVQPQHF. The CDR3 DNA reads as TGTGCCAGCAGTTACTCGAGAAGGGTTCAGCCCCAGCATTTT.

About this clonotype itself: With a much larger clone just one base away, this may be a read error. The rearrangement joins TRBV12-3 or TRBV12-4 to TRBJ2-7; D not resolved. The CDR3 runs to 13 residues. V was pared by 6 bases and J by 3 bases, with 12 bases between. The CDR3 loop is CASSSDDHYEQYF. The DNA of the CDR3 is TGTGCCAGCAGCTCGGACGACCACTACGAGCAGTACTTC.

CDR3 in amino acids: CASSFVPSTTYNEQFF. CDR3 nucleotides: TGTGCCAGCAGCTTTGTCCCCAGCACTACCTACAATGAGCAGTTCTTC. This sequence joins TRBV7-9 and TRBJ2-1; the D is unclear. The length of the CDR3 is 16 residues. V was clipped by 3 bases and J by 2 bases, with 14 bases between them. Germline CDR1 and CDR2: SEHNR and FQNEAQ (reference sequence).

The table lists this clonotype with many counts. The chain combines TRBV4-1 with TRBJ1-2, with no clear D. The CDR3 is 16 residues long. Germline CDR1 MGHRA, CDR2 YSYEKL. V lost 0 bases and J lost 8, with 19 bases in between. The DNA of the CDR3 is TGCGCCAGCAGCCAAGATGACCCGATGGCCTTGCGGGGCTACACCTTC. Residues: CASSQDDPMALRGYTF.

This clonotype was observed at least ten times. V gene TRBV11-2 combines with J gene TRBJ2-5; 7 bases fit TRBD2. V shed 3 bases and J 6 bases; nucleotides not matched to a gene: 13. In germline, CDR1 is SGHAT, CDR2 FQNNGV. The CDR3 has 16 residues. CDR3 sequence reads: CASSLGWRGGSKTQYF. As DNA, the CDR3 is TGTGCCAGCAGCTTGGGGTGGCGGGGCGGGAGTAAGACCCAGTACTTC.

The chain links TRBV6-2 or TRBV6-3 to TRBJ2-7; 8 nucleotides match TRBD2. Germline V gene data show CDR1 as MNHEY and CDR2 as SVGEGT. Trimming took 7 bases from V and 2 from J; bases not matched to a gene: 7. The CDR3 is 14 residues long. CDR3 sequence: CASKERETPYEQYF. In nucleotides, the CDR3 is TGTGCCAGCAAGGAGCGGGAGACTCCCTACGAGCAGTACTTC.

This clonotype was counted many times. This chain connects TRBV12-3 or TRBV12-4 to TRBJ2-1; TRBD2 is a possible D gene (6 bases). Trimming took 10 bases from V and 6 from J, leaving 13 bases between them. The CDR3 is made up of 12 amino acids. The CDR3 reads CAIQTSLNEQFF. CDR3 DNA sequence: TGTGCCATCCAGACTAGTCTCAATGAGCAGTTCTTC.

Of note for this clonotype: Since a much larger clone is just one base distant, this may be a read error. The chain joins TRBV11-2 to TRBJ2-3; tentatively, D is TRBD2 (6 bases). Germline V gives CDR1 SGHAT, CDR2 FQNNGV. The CDR3 is made up of 16 amino acids. This chain's CDR3 is CAGSLRGGMGTDTQYF. In DNA, the CDR3 is TGTGCCGGCAGCTTGAGGGGCGGGATGGGTACAGATACGCAGTATTTT.

The V and J genes are TRBV30 and TRBJ2-1; a weak D match, TRBD2 (6 bases). CDR3 length: 11 amino acids. Trimming removed 2 bases at V and 12 bases at J, with 11 bases between. Germline V lookup: CDR1 GTSNPN, CDR2 SVGIG (reference sequence). CDR3 loop: CAWSRGGRQFF. The CDR3 DNA follows: TGTGCCTGGAGTCGTGGGGGGAGGCAGTTCTTC.

The chain employs TRBV10-3 and TRBJ2-5; the D gene could be TRBD1 or TRBD2 (5 bases each). The CDR3 covers 14 residues. CDR1 ENHRY and CDR2 SYGVKD come from the germline V gene. V lost 6 bases and J 2 bases, leaving 13 bases between the germline ends. The CDR3 bases are TGTGCCATCAGCTCAGGGTCGGGGCAAGAGACCCAGTACTTC. It translates to CAISSGSGQETQYF.

Comments on this clonotype: The conserved phenylalanine or tryptophan normally closing the CDR3 is absent here, so this likely arose from a read error. This chain uses TRBV11-2 with TRBJ1-1; a possible D gene is TRBD1 (5 bases). V was trimmed by 5 bases and J by 3 bases, leaving 10 bases between them. Germline CDR1 reads SGHAT; CDR2 reads FQNNGV. The CDR3 has 13 residues. The CDR3 is CASSPGRDTEAFS. The CDR3 DNA reads as TGTGCCAGCAGCCCGGGACGTGACACTGAAGCTTTCTCT.

This clonotype was observed a handful of times. The chain couples TRBV6-1 to TRBJ1-1, with no clear D. This CDR3 is built from 13 residues. Germline CDR1 and CDR2: MNHNS and SASEGT. V lost 1 base to trimming and J lost 6 bases, with 9 bases between them. The CDR3 coding sequence is TGTGCCAGCAGTGAAGACACTGGGGCTGAAGCTTTCTTT. Translated: CASSEDTGAEAFF.

This clonotype has a handful of counts. With a much larger clone just one base away, this may be a read error. The chain uses TRBV11-3 and TRBJ2-7; weak D call: TRBD2 (5 bases). The ends were cut back, 5 bases at V and 1 base at J, with 12 bases in the middle. The CDR3 runs 14 residues. Germline V gene sequence: CDR1 SGHNT, CDR2 YENEEA. The CDR3 nucleotides are TGTGCCAGCAGCATCAGGCGCGGGTCCTACGAGCAGTACTTC. Residues: CASSIRRGSYEQYF.

This clonotype was detected ten times or more. This chain links TRBV11-2 with TRBJ2-3; 11 bases map to TRBD2. From germline, CDR1 is SGHAT and CDR2 FQNNGV. The CDR3 totals 15 residues. The trim removed 5 bases at V and 5 bases at J, leaving 6 bases unmatched. CDR3 residues: CASSQLAGVVDTQYF. In nucleotides, the CDR3 is TGTGCCAGCAGCCAACTAGCGGGAGTTGTAGATACGCAGTATTTT.

This clonotype was seen only once. The junction departs from germline at one end; a sequencing error may be responsible. The J gene is TRBJ2-4, the V gene TRBV6-5; tentatively, D is TRBD2 (6 bases). Germline V gene lookup returns CDR1 MNHEY and CDR2 SVGAGI. This CDR3 spans 15 amino acids. DNA of the CDR3: TGTGCCAACAGTTTTTCCGGGACTTCCAAATACATTCAGTACTTC. It codes for CANSFSGTSKYIQYF.

Worth noting for this clonotype: At one of its ends the junction is not consistent with the germline gene, which may arise from a read error. This sequence joins TRBV5-1 and TRBJ2-7, with D possibly being TRBD2 (6 bases). The germline V gene has CDR1 SGHRS and CDR2 YFSETQ. This CDR3 has 15 residues. CDR3 coding DNA: TGTGCCAGCAGCTTAGATCACGGGAGCGGTTCTGGGCAGTACTTC. Protein: CASSLDHGSGSGQYF.

A note on this clonotype: A much larger clone sits a single nucleotide away, making a read error possible. The CDR3 DNA reads TGTGCCAGCAACTTAGAGGCAGGGGGTGGCCTCGAGCAGTACTTC. This sequence encodes CASNLEAGGGLEQYF. V gene TRBV13 combines with J gene TRBJ2-7, with 7 nucleotides matching TRBD1. The CDR3 loop spans 15 amino acids. Germline CDR1 reads PRHDT; CDR2 reads FYEKMQ (reference sequence). Drawing the rest from reference TRBV13 and TRBJ2-7, the complete variable domain is AAGVIQSPRHLIKEKRETATLKCYPIPRHDTVYWYQQGPGQDPQFLISFYEKMQSDKGSIPDRFSAQQFSDYHSELNMSSLELGDSALYFCASNLEAGGGLEQYFGPGTRLTVT.

Comments on this clonotype: Being one base from a much bigger clone, this may be a read error. The chain has TRBV12-3 or TRBV12-4 and TRBJ2-2; D is uncertain. V lost 7 bases and J 4 bases, leaving 4 bases between the germline ends. This CDR3 spans 11 amino acids. Here the CDR3 reads CASNFTGELFF. Written as DNA, the CDR3 is TGTGCCAGCAACTTCACCGGGGAGCTGTTTTTT.

As for this clonotype: It may be a read error: a sequence one base away is much more abundant. The chain is built from TRBV29-1 and TRBJ2-1; TRBD2 is a possible D gene (5 bases). There are 11 residues in the CDR3. Germline values: CDR1 SQVTM, CDR2 ANQGSEA. This CDR3 is CIAGGRYEQFF. DNA for the CDR3: TGCATCGCAGGAGGAAGGTATGAGCAGTTCTTC.

About this clonotype: Given the absence of the conserved phenylalanine or tryptophan at the CDR3 end, a read error is likely. The chain recombines TRBV4-1 with TRBJ2-1; TRBD2 aligns across 12 bases. The CDR3 extends over 15 amino acids. CDR1 is MGHRA and CDR2 is YSYEKL in the germline V gene. With 1 base clipped from V and 9 bases from J, the junction kept 4 bases outside the gene matches. The CDR3 loop reads CASSQGLAGGLEQFS. The CDR3 DNA follows: TGCGCCAGCAGCCAAGGTCTAGCGGGAGGGCTTGAGCAGTTCTCC.

This clonotype came up many times. The V and J genes are TRBV12-3 or TRBV12-4 and TRBJ2-1; TRBD2 matches at 9 bases. The J segment lost 9 bases and the V segment lost 5 bases, leaving 14 bases of the junction unmatched. The CDR3 length is 16 residues. The CDR3 loop reads CASSLSLSGRIAEQFF. The CDR3 DNA follows: TGTGCCAGCAGTCTTTCCCTTAGCGGGAGAATTGCTGAGCAGTTCTTC.

Concerning this clonotype: It may be a read error: a sequence one base away is much more abundant. The genes are TRBV7-9 and TRBJ2-7, with D perhaps TRBD1 (5 bases). The CDR3 length is 13 residues. The germline gives CDR1 SEHNR, CDR2 FQNEAQ (reference sequence). In DNA form, the CDR3 reads TGTGCCAACAGCTTAGGGGTCGGCTACGAGCAGTACTTC. Protein: CANSLGVGYEQYF.